This TCR beta chain was recovered during a study of blood T cell repertoires in COVID-19. Study-wide context: Two consecutive negative NP/OP PCR tests, clearance, or resolved symptoms defined Cohort 3 recovery.

Those enrolled, adults aged about 18 to 89 years, came from roughly 23 US areas. Cohorts were assigned according to the clinical history that participants reported. In the source study's methods: By means of reference gene primer amplification, nucleated cell counts were estimated. The protocol was immunoSEQ multiplex PCR, while the TCRdb copy is restricted to in-frame clones and leaves out a portion. V and J calls and clone size come straight from that table; D and trimming were deduced from the DNA. This sample has around 290,000 clones; around 89% occur once, and the top ten carry 2% to 2.5%. Germline assignment: CDR1 LNHNV and CDR2 YYDKDF (reference sequence). The CDR3 covers 15 residues. V lost 0 bases, J lost 3 bases, and 11 bases lay in between.

Sequencing input: PBMCs or T cells enriched from blood (not recorded which). This TCR derives from a woman aged 60-75 years in a cohort exposed to, infected with or recovered from COVID-19 (not recorded which). The chain has TRBV15 and TRBJ1-1, with a tentative D call TRBD1 (6 bases). CDR3: CATSRDPGQHTEAFF. CDR3 nucleotide sequence: TGTGCCACCAGCAGAGATCCGGGACAACACACTGAAGCTTTCTTT. The whole variable domain, filled in from reference TRBV15 and TRBJ1-1, reads DAMVIQNPRYQVTQFGKPVTLSCSQTLNHNVMYWYQQKSSQAPKLLFHYYDKDFNNEADTPDNFQSRRPNTSFCFLDIRSPGLGDTAMYLCATSRDPGQHTEAFFGQGTRLTVV.